The 20 T cell receptor beta chains below were found in one sample sequenced in a study of cytomegalovirus exposure and HLA in healthy donors (dated by TCRdb to 2017 to 2019). Receptor amplification or capture employed the immunoSEQ multiplex PCR assay. TCRdb stores this immuneACCESS table with in-frame sequences only. Part of the clones is absent; in the studies checked, under half of the shortfall reflects unresolved V genes, and no reason is known for the rest. The sample contains approximately 210,000 clones, about 82% of them found a single time. About 1.5% of the sample comes from the top ten. Material: PBMCs. The source is a woman aged 18-29 years in good health and CMV-seronegative.

This clone occurred a few times. V gene TRBV11-2 combines with J gene TRBJ1-2; no clear D. Per the germline V gene, CDR1 is SGHAT and CDR2 is FQNNGV. The CDR3 contains 14 residues. V was clipped by 5 bases and J by 4 bases, with 14 bases between them. This chain's CDR3 is CASSDPGYSYGYTF. The CDR3 DNA reads as TGTGCCAGCAGCGACCCAGGATATTCCTATGGCTACACCTTC.

The rearrangement links TRBV6-5 to TRBJ2-6; D gene ambiguous. Germline V gene sequence: CDR1 MNHEY, CDR2 SVGAGI. The CDR3 covers 14 residues. V lost 4 bases and J 0 bases, leaving 4 bases between the germline ends. DNA for the CDR3: TGTGCCAGCAGTTCTAACTCTGGGGCCAACGTCCTGACTTTC. Translation gives CASSSNSGANVLTF.

The genes are TRBV7-9 and TRBJ1-5; a weak D match, TRBD1 (6 bases). Germline CDR1 and CDR2: SEHNR and FQNEAQ (reference sequence). CDR3 length: 14 residues. V was cut by 5 bases and J by 5 bases, with 13 bases left in between. CDR3 coding DNA: TGTGCCAGCAGCCTAGAAACAGGGCATCAGCCCCAGCATTTT. Protein: CASSLETGHQPQHF.

As DNA, the CDR3 is TGTGCCAGCAGTCGACAGAATAACTATGGCTACACCTTC. It yields the protein CASSRQNNYGYTF. The rearrangement links TRBV6-5 to TRBJ1-2; tentative D call: TRBD1 (5 bases). Germline CDR1 MNHEY, CDR2 SVGAGI. V was pared by 5 bases and J by 1 base, with 8 bases between. CDR3 size: 13 residues.

The gene calls are TRBV4-2 and TRBJ2-7; TRBD2 matches at 10 bases. The CDR3 length is 18 residues. Germline trimming cut 0 bases from V and 0 bases from J; bases unmatched to any gene: 8. In germline, CDR1 is LGHNA, CDR2 YNFKEQ. CDR3 sequence (DNA): TGTGCCAGCAGCCAAGAACCTAGCGGGAGCGAGAGCTCCTACGAGCAGTACTTC. Translating gives CASSQEPSGSESSYEQYF.

The rearrangement links TRBV4-1 to TRBJ1-4; unclear D gene. Trimming took 0 bases from V and 8 from J, leaving 7 bases between them. Germline values: CDR1 MGHRA, CDR2 YSYEKL. The CDR3 is 13 residues long. CDR3 bases: TGCGCCAGCAGCCAAGATGGCACCGAAAAACTGTTTTTT. Amino acid sequence: CASSQDGTEKLFF.

The V call is TRBV5-4, the J call TRBJ1-4; 10 bases match TRBD1. Germline V gene lookup returns CDR1 SGHNT and CDR2 YYREEE (reference sequence). Trimming at V came to 4 bases and at J to 6 bases, leaving 3 bases not matched to a gene. The CDR3 sequence is 14 residues long. CDR3 loop: CASSAGTGDEKLFF. CDR3 nucleotides: TGTGCCAGCAGCGCGGGGACAGGGGATGAAAAACTGTTTTTT.

This chain joins TRBV7-9 and TRBJ1-5, with D unresolved. CDR3 length equals 12 residues. Germline V gene data show CDR1 as SEHNR and CDR2 as FQNEAQ (reference sequence). The V end lost 2 bases, the J end lost 5 bases, and 4 bases lay between the germline ends. CDR3 coding DNA: TGTGCCAGCAGCTTACAGGATCAGCCCCAGCATTTT. Its protein product is CASSLQDQPQHF.

This chain joins TRBV4-1 and TRBJ2-3, with 9 bases matching TRBD2. The V segment lost 4 bases and the J segment 2 bases; nucleotides outside the gene matches: 4. Germline CDR1 is MGHRA and CDR2 is YSYEKL. The CDR3 contains 15 residues. The CDR3, as DNA: TGCGCCAGCAGCCTGACTAGCGGACTCACAGATACGCAGTATTTT. Amino acids: CASSLTSGLTDTQYF.

Turning to this clone: Other DNA sequences in the sample encode the same CDR3. V and J are TRBV5-1 and TRBJ2-3; no reliable D call. The germline gives CDR1 SGHRS, CDR2 YFSETQ. CDR3 length: 12 residues. V shed 0 bases and J shed 5 bases, with 4 bases lying between them. CDR3 in amino acids: CASSLDRDTQYF. CDR3 nucleotides: TGCGCCAGCAGCTTGGATAGAGATACGCAGTATTTT.

This chain connects TRBV4-2 to TRBJ2-3; 7 bases fit TRBD2. The trim removed 3 bases at V and 5 bases at J, leaving 14 bases unmatched. This CDR3 region has 17 residues. Germline assignment: CDR1 LGHNA and CDR2 YNFKEQ. CDR3 amino acids: CASSQGRYGGGEDTQYF. The CDR3 bases are TGTGCCAGCAGCCAGGGCCGGTATGGGGGAGGGGAAGATACGCAGTATTTT.

V and J are TRBV9 and TRBJ2-3; 13 bases agree with TRBD2. The CDR3 is made up of 18 amino acids. Germline CDR1 reads SGDLS; CDR2 reads YYNGEE. Trimming removed 3 bases from V and 1 base from J; junction bases left unmatched: 8. This CDR3 reads CASSARGTSGRGTDTQYF. In DNA form, the CDR3 reads TGTGCCAGCAGCGCTCGTGGAACTAGCGGGAGGGGCACAGATACGCAGTATTTT.

J is TRBJ1-5 and V is TRBV6-5, with unresolved D. The V end lost 6 bases, the J end lost 4 bases, and 13 bases lay between the germline ends. The CDR3 is 14 amino acids. CDR1 is MNHEY, CDR2 SVGAGI, per germline. The CDR3 DNA is TGTGCCAGCAGCGGAGGGTCGAGAAATCAGCCCCAGCATTTT. It specifies CASSGGSRNQPQHF.

The chain employs TRBV19 and TRBJ1-2; unclear D gene. The germline V gene encodes CDR1 LNHDA and CDR2 SQIVND (reference sequence). This CDR3 spans 14 amino acids. V was cut by 5 bases and J by 2 bases, with 12 bases left in between. As DNA, the CDR3 is TGTGCCAGTAGTGCCCAGACATTGAACTATGGCTACACCTTC. It is translated as CASSAQTLNYGYTF.

The chain employs TRBV6-1 and TRBJ2-2, with a possible D match to TRBD1 (6 bases). The CDR3 sequence is 14 residues long. V dropped 7 bases and J dropped 3 bases, with 12 bases sitting between them. Germline V gives CDR1 MNHNS, CDR2 SASEGT. The CDR3 sequence: CASTTGMDTGELFF. In DNA, the CDR3 is TGTGCCAGCACTACAGGGATGGACACCGGGGAGCTGTTTTTT.

This chain joins TRBV5-1 and TRBJ2-2, with 13 bases lining up with TRBD2. This CDR3 has 16 amino acids. After removal of 4 bases from V and 4 bases from J, the junction contained 4 bases not matched to a gene. Germline CDR1 SGHRS, CDR2 YFSETQ. CDR3 region: CASSRTSGSFTGELFF. CDR3 nucleotide sequence: TGCGCCAGCAGCCGGACTAGCGGGAGCTTCACCGGGGAGCTGTTTTTT.

This chain uses TRBV4-1 with TRBJ2-6; D ambiguous. The CDR3 extends over 14 amino acids. The V gene lost 3 bases and the J gene lost 6 bases, with 9 bases spanning the gap. Per the germline V gene, CDR1 is MGHRA and CDR2 is YSYEKL. The CDR3 spells CASSQVGMANVLTF. DNA of the CDR3: TGCGCCAGCAGCCAGGTCGGTATGGCCAACGTCCTGACTTTC.

In DNA, the CDR3 is TGTGCCTCGTCAGGGGGTGCGGTAAACATTCAGTACTTC. It is translated as CASSGGAVNIQYF. The genes are TRBV7-9 and TRBJ2-4, with 7 positions matching TRBD1. From germline, CDR1 is SEHNR and CDR2 FQNEAQ (reference sequence). The CDR3 is 13 residues long. The ends lost 11 bases at V and 6 bases at J; junction bases unmatched: 10.

The chain is built from TRBV13 and TRBJ2-7; the D gene is possibly TRBD2 (8 bases). The CDR3 is 15 amino acids. Trimming left V 0 bases short and J 6 bases short, with 15 bases between. Germline V lookup: CDR1 PRHDT, CDR2 FYEKMQ (reference sequence). CDR3 loop: CASSLGFGRGREQYF. The CDR3 DNA sequence: TGTGCCAGCAGCTTAGGATTCGGGAGGGGGCGCGAGCAGTACTTC.

The chain carries TRBV7-2 and TRBJ1-6; TRBD1 matches at 8 bases. The CDR3 contains 14 residues. Losses at the gene ends were 8 bases for V and 9 bases for J; bases not matched to a gene: 9. Germline V lookup: CDR1 SGHTA, CDR2 FQGNSA. As DNA, the CDR3 is TGTGCCAGCGGACCGTACAGGGGGAGTTCACCCCTCCACTTT. Protein sequence: CASGPYRGSSPLHF.